The present T cell receptor beta chain was sequenced within a study of T cells after yellow fever vaccination. This clonotype has a handful of counts. Its cognate antigen is unknown. Germline values: CDR1 SGHDT, CDR2 YYEEEE. The CDR3 runs to 16 residues. The V end was cut by 4 bases, the J end by 5 bases, with 18 bases between. The TCR cDNA carried a universal primer site and UMIs from 5'RACE template switching. A single record per CDR3 protein comes from TCRdb applying MiXCR to the 5' RACE reads. The sample lists about 340,000 distinct CDR3 sequences, 3% to 4.5% occurring once. Overall study findings and caveats: On re-exposure, the response was weaker but peaked faster, at day 5 versus 15. Clones from primary vaccination mostly reappeared after the booster (around 96% CD4, 88% CD8).

The sample was PBMCs, taken 5 days after the yellow fever booster vaccination. The TCR sequence derives from a man aged 18 to 30 who received the YFV17D yellow fever vaccine. The chain is built from TRBV5-6 and TRBJ1-4; possibly TRBD1 for D (5 bases). The CDR3 bases are TGTGCCAGCAGCCTCGAGTTACCGGGACTGAATGAAAAACTGTTTTTT. This translates into CASSLELPGLNEKLFF.